This T cell receptor beta chain was identified during a study of blood T cells in healthy people across ages. Combining a sample-barcoded 5' primer with a J-beta primer mix, a second PCR ran for about 6 to 11 cycles. A single record per CDR3 protein comes from TCRdb applying MiXCR to the 5' RACE reads. The sample yields approximately 670,000 distinct CDR3 sequences, over 40% seen once. The sample holds one count of this clonotype. Sequencing was carried out using blood. The receptor was isolated from a man older than 75 in good health.

The CDR3 nucleotides read TGTGCCAGCAGCGTAGGGCTCCAAACCTACGAGCAGTACTTC. Encoded protein: CASSVGLQTYEQYF. This chain joins TRBV7-2 and TRBJ2-7; D ambiguous. The V gene lost 5 bases and the J gene lost 2 bases, with 13 bases spanning the gap. In germline, CDR1 is SGHTA, CDR2 FQGNSA. The CDR3 contains 14 residues.